Each of the 14 T cell receptor beta chains below was sequenced from the same sample in a study of PD-1 blockade in classical Hodgkin lymphoma. Clones were sequenced by immunoSEQ multiplex PCR, and TCRdb holds only the in-frame ones, with some missing. The sample lists 50,000 or so clones, roughly 73% occurring once. Brentuximab vedotin exposure varied among the patients, all of whom had relapsed after autologous stem cell transplantation. Material: peripheral blood mononuclear cells (PBMCs), obtained before the second cycle of nivolumab. These TCRs come from a human donor with classical Hodgkin lymphoma.

The chain combines TRBV28 with TRBJ1-5, with 7 bases identical to TRBD1. The V gene's germline CDR1 is MDHEN and CDR2 SYDVKM. The CDR3 length is 15 residues. The junction had 5 bases not matched to a gene; V was cut back by 6 bases and J by 0 bases. In nucleotides, the CDR3 is TGTGCCAGCAGCCAGGGACAGCTTAGCAATCAGCCCCAGCATTTT. Translation: CASSQGQLSNQPQHF.

The rearrangement uses TRBV1 and TRBJ2-7; the table's D call of TRBD2 was not tested on the DNA. TRBV1 is a pseudogene locus. This CDR3 comprises 19 residues. The CDR3 is CTSSQDRRGLAGGVYEQYF. CDR3 nucleotide sequence: TGCACCAGCAGCCAAGATCGGCGGGGACTAGCGGGAGGGGTGTACGAGCAGTACTTC.

The rearrangement links TRBV7-9 to TRBJ2-7, with 7 nucleotides matching TRBD2. CDR1 SEHNR and CDR2 FQNEAQ come from the germline V gene (reference sequence). There are 13 residues in the CDR3. Germline trimming cut 5 bases from V and 6 bases from J; bases unmatched to any gene: 7. In DNA form, the CDR3 reads TGTGCCAGCAGCCGGCGGGAGCAGGGCGAGCAGTACTTC. Translated: CASSRREQGEQYF.

This sequence joins TRBV7-5 and TRBJ2-1. TRBV7-5 is listed as a pseudogene. CDR3 length: 12 residues. In DNA, the CDR3 is TGTGTCAGAAGCTCCCTTCCTTGGGAGCAGTTCTTC. It translates to CVRSSLPWEQFF.

The genes are TRBV18 and TRBJ2-5, with 9 bases identical to TRBD1. Trimming cost V 0 bases and J 5 bases; bases outside gene matches: 10. The CDR3 is 17 residues long. CDR1 and CDR2 (germline): KGHSH, LQKENI. This CDR3 reads CASSPPGQGMLVETQYF. The CDR3 region has the DNA TGTGCCAGCTCACCACCGGGACAGGGAATGTTGGTGGAGACCCAGTACTTC.

This chain connects TRBV7-9 to TRBJ2-2; tentative D call: TRBD2 (6 bases). This CDR3 contains 15 residues. The V gene lost 2 bases and the J gene lost 1 base, with 8 bases spanning the gap. The germline V gene has CDR1 SEHNR and CDR2 FQNEAQ (reference sequence). The CDR3 spells CASSLTSRNTGELFF. The CDR3 nucleotides are TGTGCCAGCAGCTTAACTAGCAGGAACACCGGGGAGCTGTTTTTT.

As DNA, the CDR3 is TGTGCCAGCAGCTCGCCTAGCGTTTCCTTGTCTGAGACCCAGTACTTC. It is translated as CASSSPSVSLSETQYF. V usage is TRBV11-3 and J usage is TRBJ2-5; maybe TRBD2 (6 bases). Germline V lookup: CDR1 SGHNT, CDR2 YENEEA. This CDR3 is built from 16 residues. V was cut by 4 bases and J by 5 bases, with 20 bases left in between.

The chain links TRBV10-1 to TRBJ2-2, with a weak D call TRBD2 (6 bases). This CDR3 contains 12 residues. The V end lost 7 bases, the J end lost 3 bases, and 6 bases lay between the germline ends. Germline assignment: CDR1 WNHNN and CDR2 SYGVQD (reference sequence). CDR3: CASTGDTGELFF. The CDR3 DNA follows: TGCGCCAGCACGGGGGACACCGGGGAGCTGTTTTTT.

V gene TRBV11-2 combines with J gene TRBJ1-4, with D tentatively TRBD1 (5 bases). Trimming cost V 5 bases and J 4 bases, with 11 bases left between them. The CDR3 contains 14 residues. In germline, CDR1 is SGHAT, CDR2 FQNNGV. The CDR3 DNA follows: TGTGCCAGCAGCCTGGGGACGGGTAATGAAAAACTGTTTTTT. Translated: CASSLGTGNEKLFF.

The chain is built from TRBV6-5 and TRBJ2-1; TRBD2 agrees at 13 bases. The germline CDR1 and CDR2 sequences are MNHEY and SVGAGI. With V trimmed by 7 bases and J by 8 bases, 8 bases remained unmatched. This CDR3 contains 15 residues. DNA for the CDR3: TGTGCCAGCATGAGAGGGACTAGCGGGAACTATGAGCAGTTCTTC. It encodes CASMRGTSGNYEQFF.

V and J are TRBV7-9 and TRBJ2-1, with 9 bases identical to TRBD1. Per the germline V gene, CDR1 is SEHNR and CDR2 is FQNEAQ (reference sequence). CDR3 length: 15 residues. After removal of 1 base from V and 14 bases from J, the junction contained 12 bases not matched to a gene. In DNA form, the CDR3 reads TGTGCCAGCAGCTTAGGGAACTACGCCGGGACAGGGAAGTTCTTC. Translation: CASSLGNYAGTGKFF. The whole variable domain, filled in from reference TRBV7-9 and TRBJ2-1, reads DTGVSQNPRHKITKRGQNVTFRCDPISEHNRLYWYRQTLGQGPEFLTYFQNEAQLEKSRLLSDRFSAERPKGSFSTLEIQRTEQGDSAMYLCASSLGNYAGTGKFFGPGTRLTVL.

This clone was detected only once. V and J are TRBV6-5 and TRBJ1-1, with D possibly being TRBD1 (6 bases). CDR1 is MNHEY, CDR2 SVGAGI, per germline. Trimming took 0 bases from V and 5 from J, leaving 16 bases between them. The CDR3 has 16 residues. CDR3 residues: CASSYSLGGRWTEAFF. The CDR3, as DNA: TGTGCCAGCAGTTACTCGTTGGGGGGCAGGTGGACTGAAGCTTTCTTT.

The chain combines TRBV19 with TRBJ2-1; D is possibly TRBD2 (5 bases). Germline loops: CDR1 LNHDA, CDR2 SQIVND (reference sequence). The V gene lost 6 bases and the J gene lost 2 bases, with 20 bases spanning the gap. The CDR3 has 17 amino acids. The CDR3 DNA sequence: TGTGCCAGTAGCCTTTATTGGGCGAGCGGCACCTACAATGAGCAGTTCTTC. As protein: CASSLYWASGTYNEQFF. Complete variable domain (other parts from reference TRBV19 and TRBJ2-1): DGGITQSPKYLFRKEGQNVTLSCEQNLNHDAMYWYRQDPGQGLRLIYYSQIVNDFQKGDIAEGYSVSREKKESFPLTVTSAQKNPTAFYLCASSLYWASGTYNEQFFGPGTRLTVL.

V usage is TRBV6-5 and J usage is TRBJ2-5, with 7 nucleotides matching TRBD2. CDR3 size: 16 residues. CDR1 is MNHEY, CDR2 SVGAGI, per germline. V was pared by 4 bases and J by 4 bases, with 12 bases of the junction left unmatched. DNA of the CDR3: TGTGCCAGCAGTTCAACCCGGACTAGTGGTGTAGAGACCCAGTACTTC. Translating gives CASSSTRTSGVETQYF.